The TCR beta chain described here comes from a study of beta chain features in type 1 diabetes. Study information: Investigators examined 107,917,701 sorted cells across all samples.

Germline CDR1 is SGHDT and CDR2 is YYEEEE. V was clipped by 4 bases and J by 2 bases, with 3 bases between them. This CDR3 contains 11 residues. As to this clone: Its antigen is as yet unknown. The sample carries other DNA sequences with the same CDR3.

Sorted CD4+ subsets: naive, central memory, regulatory, stem cell-like memory (CD45RO/CCR7/CD25/CD127/CD95/CD27 panel). Study-level findings and limits: The study found moderately but significantly shorter TCRB CDR3s in all four CD4+ subsets of Type 1 diabetes patients. Within the patient group, naive, central memory and Treg TCRB repertoires appeared more similar to each other than within healthy donors.

Reverse transcribing all isolated RNA meant expressed TCRB transcripts were sequenced. Generated by immunoSEQ multiplex PCR, the TCRdb table keeps only in-frame clones and is missing some. Of about 240,000 clones in the sample, 25% to 30% were seen once. The source material was central memory CD4+ T cells from blood. The receptor was isolated from a man in his thirties or forties in good health. The chain couples TRBV5-6 to TRBJ2-5, with D hard to call. CDR3 residues: CASSRQETQYF. CDR3 DNA sequence: TGTGCCAGCAGCCGGCAAGAGACCCAGTACTTC.